Each of the 28 T cell receptor beta chains below was sequenced from the same sample in a study of blood T cells in healthy people across ages. The use of a sample-barcoded 5' primer and a J-beta primer mix characterized a second PCR of roughly 7 to 12 cycles. TCRdb reprocessed the 5' RACE reads via MiXCR and lists one record per CDR3 protein. This table holds 750,000 or so distinct CDR3 sequences, 20% to 30% found once. These data were also reused for a study on T cells of mothers and their children.

The sample comprised blood. The receptor set was obtained from a boy younger than 18 in good health.

The genes are TRBV4-1 and TRBJ2-5, with D unresolved. CDR1 is MGHRA and CDR2 is YSYEKL in the germline V gene. V was clipped by 0 bases and J by 4 bases, with 9 bases between them. CDR3 length: 14 amino acids. The CDR3 DNA reads TGCGCCAGCAGCCAAGAAGCTAGTGGAGAGACCCAGTACTTC. Its translation: CASSQEASGETQYF.

The chain has TRBV5-1 and TRBJ2-5; D gene unclear. Per the germline V gene, CDR1 is SGHRS and CDR2 is YFSETQ. This CDR3 comprises 14 residues. Trimming shortened V by 2 bases and J by 5 bases, and 13 bases separated the two germline ends. The CDR3 region has the DNA TGCGCCAGCAGCTTCAGACTTAAACGGGAGACCCAGTACTTC. The encoded protein is CASSFRLKRETQYF.

This clonotype appeared a few times. The chain links TRBV7-2 to TRBJ2-1; 10 bases match TRBD1. Germline-derived CDR1 and CDR2 are SGHTA and FQGNSA. With V trimmed by 2 bases and J by 3 bases, 4 bases remained unmatched. CDR3 length: 16 residues. This CDR3 reads CASSLRGTGDYNEQFF. The DNA of the CDR3 is TGTGCCAGCAGCTTACGGGGGACAGGGGACTACAATGAGCAGTTCTTC. The full variable domain, completed using reference TRBV7-2 and TRBJ2-1, is GAGVSQSPSNKVTEKGKDVELRCDPISGHTALYWYRQSLGQGLEFLIYFQGNSAPDKSGLPSDRFSAERTGGSVSTLTIQRTQQEDSAVYLCASSLRGTGDYNEQFFGPGTRLTVL.

V and J are TRBV20-1 and TRBJ1-4, with 9 nucleotides matching TRBD1. The trim removed 6 bases at V and 6 bases at J, leaving 11 bases unmatched. Germline V gene data show CDR1 as DFQATT and CDR2 as SNEGSKA (reference sequence). The CDR3 runs to 15 residues. CDR3: CSATDPDRGDEKLFF. In DNA, the CDR3 is TGCAGTGCCACCGACCCGGACAGGGGAGATGAAAAACTGTTTTTT.

This clonotype was observed a few times. J is TRBJ2-5 and V is TRBV4-1; 7 bases match TRBD2. The germline gives CDR1 MGHRA, CDR2 YSYEKL. With V trimmed by 0 bases and J by 2 bases, 3 bases remained unmatched. The CDR3 consists of 15 residues. CDR3 in amino acids: CASSQDSGMQETQYF. The CDR3 coding sequence is TGCGCCAGCAGCCAAGACAGCGGGATGCAAGAGACCCAGTACTTC.

This chain joins TRBV20-1 and TRBJ1-4; 8 nucleotides align to TRBD1. This CDR3 spans 13 amino acids. V lost 5 bases to trimming and J lost 3 bases; unmatched junction nucleotides: 2. Germline-derived CDR1 and CDR2 are DFQATT and SNEGSKA (reference sequence). CDR3 region: CSAPGQANEKLFF. Written as DNA, the CDR3 is TGCAGTGCTCCGGGACAGGCTAATGAAAAACTGTTTTTT.

This clonotype was counted a few times. The chain joins TRBV10-3 to TRBJ2-2; TRBD1 matches 8 bases. This CDR3 is 15 amino acids long. The V and J ends lost 7 bases and 6 bases, in that order; junction bases with no gene match: 10. The germline V gene encodes CDR1 ENHRY and CDR2 SYGVKD. This CDR3 is CAITPGQGSPGELFF. The DNA of the CDR3 is TGTGCCATCACTCCCGGACAGGGCTCTCCCGGGGAGCTGTTTTTT.

The chain recombines TRBV6-2 or TRBV6-3 with TRBJ1-2, with a possible D match to TRBD1 (5 bases). There are 13 residues in the CDR3. Trimming removed 2 bases at V and 4 bases at J, with 8 bases between. Germline CDR1 is MNHEY and CDR2 is SVGEGT. The CDR3 sequence is CASSYGHVYGYTF. The CDR3 DNA reads as TGTGCCAGCAGTTACGGACACGTCTATGGCTACACCTTC.

V is TRBV29-1 and J is TRBJ1-1; D uncertain. The V end was cut by 2 bases, the J end by 4 bases, with 11 bases between. This CDR3 contains 13 residues. Germline V gene lookup returns CDR1 SQVTM and CDR2 ANQGSEA. Written as DNA, the CDR3 is TGCAGCGTTGAATCCCGGCCTAGCACTGAAGCTTTCTTT. Translating it yields CSVESRPSTEAFF.

The chain links TRBV25-1 to TRBJ2-4; 8 bases line up with TRBD2. The CDR3 extends over 20 amino acids. V gave up 1 base and J gave up 0 bases; unmatched junction bases: 14. From germline, CDR1 is MGHDK and CDR2 SYGVNS. The CDR3: CASSESPTISGGLAKNIQYF. CDR3 coding DNA: TGTGCCAGCAGTGAATCCCCAACGATCAGCGGGGGCCTAGCCAAAAACATTCAGTACTTC.

In this sample, this clonotype turned up a few times. V usage is TRBV29-1 and J usage is TRBJ2-5, with D perhaps matching TRBD1 or TRBD2 (5 bases each). Near its end, the DNA agrees better with TRBJ2-1, so the J call may be wrong. The CDR3 covers 14 residues. The V gene's germline CDR1 is SQVTM and CDR2 ANQGSEA. CDR3 loop: CSVENRIGEHEQFF. CDR3 bases: TGCAGCGTTGAAAATAGGATAGGGGAGCATGAGCAGTTCTTC.

The gene calls are TRBV12-3 or TRBV12-4 and TRBJ2-2, with TRBD1 matching over 7 bases. The CDR3 is 17 amino acids. V dropped 2 bases and J dropped 6; count of bases not matched to a gene: 12. The CDR3 protein is CASSLSSMTGWPGELFF. The CDR3 DNA reads as TGTGCCAGCAGTTTATCCTCAATGACAGGGTGGCCCGGGGAGCTGTTTTTT.

The table lists this clonotype with a few counts. The CDR3 reads CSARDLNRGLHEQYF. The DNA of the CDR3 is TGCAGTGCTAGAGATCTAAACAGGGGATTACACGAGCAGTACTTC. V and J are TRBV20-1 and TRBJ2-5; 7 positions match TRBD1. The DNA end is more similar to TRBJ2-7, so the J call may be wrong. The CDR3 extends over 15 amino acids. Germline loops: CDR1 DFQATT, CDR2 SNEGSKA (reference sequence).

There are a few counts of this clonotype. The gene calls are TRBV7-6 and TRBJ2-5; 10 bases are a match to TRBD2. J lost 7 bases, V lost 0 bases, and 8 bases had no gene match. Germline values: CDR1 SGHVS, CDR2 FNYEAQ. The CDR3 sequence is 16 residues long. The CDR3 nucleotides read TGTGCCAGCAGCTTAGCGCGCACTAGCGGGACGGTGACCCAGTACTTC. Amino acid sequence: CASSLARTSGTVTQYF. The variable domain in full, completed from reference TRBV7-6 and TRBJ2-5, reads GAGVSQSPRYKVTKRGQDVALRCDPISGHVSLYWYRQALGQGPEFLTYFNYEAQQDKSGLPNDRFSAERPEGSISTLTIQRTEQRDSAMYRCASSLARTSGTVTQYFGPGTRLLVL.

This clonotype was recorded a few times. The J gene is TRBJ1-4, the V gene TRBV7-9; D perhaps matches TRBD1 (5 bases). V lost 5 bases, J lost 9 bases, and 22 bases lay in between. The CDR3 has 16 residues. Germline V gene sequence: CDR1 SEHNR, CDR2 FQNEAQ (reference sequence). CDR3 sequence reads: CASSPGSLEGLKKLFF. CDR3 DNA sequence: TGTGCCAGCAGCCCCGGATCCTTGGAGGGGTTGAAAAAACTGTTTTTT.

The chain carries TRBV12-3 or TRBV12-4 and TRBJ1-6; TRBD1 aligns across 8 bases. The ends lost 5 bases at V and 7 bases at J; junction bases unmatched: 7. There are 15 residues in the CDR3. The CDR3: CASSVTTGVNSPLHF. CDR3 coding DNA: TGTGCCAGCAGTGTTACGACAGGGGTGAATTCACCCCTCCACTTT.

In this sample, this clonotype turned up a few times. The CDR3 coding sequence is TGTGCCAGCAGTTACGACCGGCCTGGAAACACCATATATTTT. Protein product: CASSYDRPGNTIYF. The gene calls are TRBV6-5 and TRBJ1-3; D is unresolved. CDR3 size: 14 residues. V was clipped by 2 bases and J by 2 bases, with 7 bases between them. From germline, CDR1 is MNHEY and CDR2 SVGAGI.

The chain links TRBV7-9 to TRBJ2-4, with D unresolved. Germline CDR1 SEHNR, CDR2 FQNEAQ (reference sequence). V was pared by 2 bases and J by 2 bases, with 7 bases between. The CDR3 is 14 amino acids. The CDR3 reads CASSLTQTKNIQYF. CDR3 DNA sequence: TGTGCCAGCAGCTTAACTCAGACCAAAAACATTCAGTACTTC. Full variable domain (rest looked up from reference TRBV7-9 and TRBJ2-4): DTGVSQNPRHKITKRGQNVTFRCDPISEHNRLYWYRQTLGQGPEFLTYFQNEAQLEKSRLLSDRFSAERPKGSFSTLEIQRTEQGDSAMYLCASSLTQTKNIQYFGAGTRLSVL.

This clonotype was counted only a few times. The chain carries TRBV20-1 and TRBJ2-7; tentatively, D is TRBD2 (6 bases). This CDR3 is built from 14 residues. The ends were cut back, 5 bases at V and 1 base at J, with 15 bases in the middle. Germline V gives CDR1 DFQATT, CDR2 SNEGSKA (reference sequence). This CDR3 reads CSAGSPGLSYEQYF. The CDR3, as DNA: TGCAGTGCTGGCAGCCCGGGACTGTCCTACGAGCAGTACTTC.

This clonotype was counted once. This chain uses TRBV20-1 with TRBJ2-5; 11 nucleotides align to TRBD2. Germline assignment: CDR1 DFQATT and CDR2 SNEGSKA (reference sequence). CDR3 length equals 16 residues. Germline trimming cut 5 bases from V and 2 bases from J; bases unmatched to any gene: 10. CDR3 amino acids: CSAQSYSGREQETQYF. In nucleotides, the CDR3 is TGCAGTGCTCAATCGTATAGCGGGAGGGAACAAGAGACCCAGTACTTC.

The chain carries TRBV27 and TRBJ1-5; D gene uncertain. Germline-derived CDR1 and CDR2 are MNHEY and SMNVEV (reference sequence). V was pared by 3 bases and J by 6 bases, with 9 bases between. The CDR3 consists of 13 residues. CDR3 DNA: TGTGCCAGCAGTTTTGGGTTAAGTCAGCCCCAGCATTTT. Amino acid sequence: CASSFGLSQPQHF.

This sequence joins TRBV15 and TRBJ2-1; D unclear. The closer fit of TRBJ2-5 to the DNA end suggests the J call may be wrong. Germline V CDR1 and CDR2: LNHNV, YYDKDF (reference sequence). The CDR3 sequence is 13 residues long. CDR3 sequence reads: CATSSGRHQTQYF. As DNA, the CDR3 is TGTGCCACCAGCAGCGGCCGTCATCAGACCCAGTACTTC.

In this sample, this clonotype turned up a few times. The J gene is TRBJ1-3, the V gene TRBV6-6; TRBD1 matches at 7 bases. This CDR3 comprises 16 residues. J lost 0 bases, V lost 7 bases, and 9 bases had no gene match. CDR1 and CDR2 from the germline V gene are MNHNY and SVGAGI (reference sequence). The CDR3 DNA is TGTGCCAGCACCGTGGGACAGCCCGTCTCTGGAAACACCATATATTTT. Encoded protein: CASTVGQPVSGNTIYF.

Only a few counts were recorded for this clonotype. The rearrangement uses TRBV5-6 and TRBJ1-1; D unclear. Germline-derived CDR1 and CDR2 are SGHDT and YYEEEE. V lost 1 base to trimming and J lost 1 base, with 8 bases between them. The CDR3 loop spans 14 amino acids. In nucleotides, the CDR3 is TGTGCCAGCAGCTTGTTACGCAGGAACACTGAAGCTTTCTTT. It yields the protein CASSLLRRNTEAFF. Together with reference TRBV5-6 and TRBJ1-1, the CDR3 gives the full variable domain: DAGVTQSPTHLIKTRGQQVTLRCSPKSGHDTVSWYQQALGQGPQFIFQYYEEEERQRGNFPDRFSGHQFPNYSSELNVNALLLGDSALYLCASSLLRRNTEAFFGQGTRLTVV.

The chain links TRBV20-1 to TRBJ2-3; D is ambiguous. Trimming cost V 6 bases and J 6 bases, with 16 bases left between them. The CDR3 is made up of 13 amino acids. Germline lookup yields CDR1 DFQATT and CDR2 SNEGSKA (reference sequence). CDR3 amino acids: CSAGRSRWDTQYF. As DNA, the CDR3 is TGCAGTGCCGGACGGTCCCGGTGGGATACGCAGTATTTT.

The genes are TRBV7-2 and TRBJ2-1, with 9 positions matching TRBD2. Trimming at V came to 4 bases and at J to 2 bases, leaving 0 bases not matched to a gene. Germline loops: CDR1 SGHTA, CDR2 FQGNSA. The CDR3 runs to 14 residues. CDR3 sequence: CASSSSGAYNEQFF. The CDR3 DNA follows: TGTGCCAGCAGCTCTAGCGGGGCCTACAATGAGCAGTTCTTC.

The V call is TRBV21-1, the J call TRBJ1-2. TRBV21-1 is listed as a pseudogene. There are 11 residues in the CDR3. The CDR3, as DNA: TGTGCCAGCCTTTCTCTCCAGGGCTACACCTTC. Amino acid sequence: CASLSLQGYTF.

This clonotype was seen more than once but under ten times. The chain recombines TRBV5-6 with TRBJ1-5, with 8 bases that match TRBD1. Germline assignment: CDR1 SGHDT and CDR2 YYEEEE. Losses at the gene ends were 2 bases for V and 5 bases for J; bases not matched to a gene: 6. The length of the CDR3 is 15 residues. The CDR3 is CASSFGRGLDQPQHF. The CDR3 DNA reads as TGTGCCAGCAGCTTCGGCAGGGGGCTTGATCAGCCCCAGCATTTT.